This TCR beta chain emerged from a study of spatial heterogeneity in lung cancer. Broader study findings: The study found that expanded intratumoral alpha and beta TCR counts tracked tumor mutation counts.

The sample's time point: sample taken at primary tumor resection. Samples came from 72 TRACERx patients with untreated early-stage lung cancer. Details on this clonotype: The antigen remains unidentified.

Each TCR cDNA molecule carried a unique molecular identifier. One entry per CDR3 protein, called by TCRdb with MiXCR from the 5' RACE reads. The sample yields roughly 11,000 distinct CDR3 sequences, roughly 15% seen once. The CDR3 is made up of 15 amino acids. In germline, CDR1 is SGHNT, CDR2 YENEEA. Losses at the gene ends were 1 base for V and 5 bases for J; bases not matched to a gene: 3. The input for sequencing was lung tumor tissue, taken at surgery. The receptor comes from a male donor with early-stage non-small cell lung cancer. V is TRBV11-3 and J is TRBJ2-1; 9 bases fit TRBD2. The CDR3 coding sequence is TGTGCCAGCAGCTTAGGCGGGGGGGCAAACAATGAGCAGTTCTTC. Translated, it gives CASSLGGGANNEQFF.